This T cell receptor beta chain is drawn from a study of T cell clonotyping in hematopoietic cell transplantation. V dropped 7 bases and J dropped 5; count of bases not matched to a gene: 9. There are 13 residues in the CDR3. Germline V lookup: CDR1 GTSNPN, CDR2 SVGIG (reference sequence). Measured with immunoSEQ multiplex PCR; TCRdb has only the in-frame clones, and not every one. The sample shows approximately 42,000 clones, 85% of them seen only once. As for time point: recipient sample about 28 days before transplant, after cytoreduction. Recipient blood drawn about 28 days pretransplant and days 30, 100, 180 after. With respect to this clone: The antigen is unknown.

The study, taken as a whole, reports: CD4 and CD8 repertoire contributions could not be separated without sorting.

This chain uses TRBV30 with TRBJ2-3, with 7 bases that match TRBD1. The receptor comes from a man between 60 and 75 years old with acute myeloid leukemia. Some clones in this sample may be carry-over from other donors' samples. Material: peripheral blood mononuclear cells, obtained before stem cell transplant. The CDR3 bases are TGTGCCTCGAGAGAGGGGGCTAGAGATACGCAGTATTTT. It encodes CASREGARDTQYF.